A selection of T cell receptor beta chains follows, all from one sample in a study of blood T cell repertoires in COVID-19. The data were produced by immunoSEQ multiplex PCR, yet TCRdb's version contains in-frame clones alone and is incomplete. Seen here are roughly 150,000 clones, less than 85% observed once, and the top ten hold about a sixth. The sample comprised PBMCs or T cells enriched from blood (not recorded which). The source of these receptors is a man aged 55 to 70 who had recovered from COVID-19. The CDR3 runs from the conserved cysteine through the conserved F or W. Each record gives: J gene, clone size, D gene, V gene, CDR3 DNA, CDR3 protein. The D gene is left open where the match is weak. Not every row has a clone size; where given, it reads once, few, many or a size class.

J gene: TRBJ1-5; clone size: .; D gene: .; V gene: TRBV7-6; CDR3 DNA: TGTGCCAGCAGCTTAAGGTCCAGGGGTAGCAATCAGCCCCAGCATTTT; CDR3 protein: CASSLRSRGSNQPQHF
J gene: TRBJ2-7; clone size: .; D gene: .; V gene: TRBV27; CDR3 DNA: TGTGCCAGCAGTTTTCGCGGGGTCTACGAGCAGTACTTC; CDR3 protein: CASSFRGVYEQYF
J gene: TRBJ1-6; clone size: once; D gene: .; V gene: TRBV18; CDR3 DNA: TGTGCCAGCTCAACCATGGGAGGAGGGGATTCACCCCTCCACTTT; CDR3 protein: CASSTMGGGDSPLHF
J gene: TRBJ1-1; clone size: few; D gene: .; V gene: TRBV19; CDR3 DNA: TGTGCCAGTAGTCCTTCTCAGGGTTTTGGCACTGAAGCTTTCTTT; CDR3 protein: CASSPSQGFGTEAFF
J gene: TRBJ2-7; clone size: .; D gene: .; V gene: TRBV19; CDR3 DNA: TGTGCCAGTAGTATAGCGTTCAGGGACGAGCAGTACTTC; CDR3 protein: CASSIAFRDEQYF
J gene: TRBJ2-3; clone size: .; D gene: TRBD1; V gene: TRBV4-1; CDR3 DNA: TGCGCCAGCAGCCAAGGGACAGGGTACGACACAGATACGCAGTATTTT; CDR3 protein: CASSQGTGYDTDTQYF
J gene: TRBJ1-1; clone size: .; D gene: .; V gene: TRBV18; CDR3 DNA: TGTGCCAGCTCAGGGGACACGCGGAACACTGAAGCTTTCTTT; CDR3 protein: CASSGDTRNTEAFF
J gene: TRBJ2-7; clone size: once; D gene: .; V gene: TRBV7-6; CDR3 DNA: TGTGCCAGCAGCCGGACCGGGACTTCCCCGTCCGAGCAGTACTTC; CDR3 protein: CASSRTGTSPSEQYF
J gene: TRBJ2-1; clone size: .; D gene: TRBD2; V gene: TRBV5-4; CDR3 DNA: TGTGCCAGCAGCTTCTGGACTAGCCCGAATGAGCAGTTCTTC; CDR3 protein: CASSFWTSPNEQFF
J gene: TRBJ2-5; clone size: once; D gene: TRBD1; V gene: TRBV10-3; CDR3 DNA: TGTGCCATCAGTGAGGGGGACAGGGTAGTTGAGACCCAGTACTTC; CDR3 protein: CAISEGDRVVETQYF
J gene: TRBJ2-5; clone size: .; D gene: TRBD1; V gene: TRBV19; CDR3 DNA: TGTGCCAGTAGTACCGGGACAGGGGGTTTCGAGACCCAGTACTTC; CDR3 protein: CASSTGTGGFETQYF
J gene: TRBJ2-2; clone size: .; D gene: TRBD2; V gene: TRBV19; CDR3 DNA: TGTGCCAGTAGTACTAGCGGGAGAGGGACCGGGGAGCTGTTTTTT; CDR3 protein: CASSTSGRGTGELFF
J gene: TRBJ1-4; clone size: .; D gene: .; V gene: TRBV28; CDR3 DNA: TGTGCCATCCACACAGGGAGCCGTAATGAAAAACTGTTTTTT; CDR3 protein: CAIHTGSRNEKLFF
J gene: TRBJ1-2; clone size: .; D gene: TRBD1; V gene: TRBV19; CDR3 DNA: TGTGCCAGTTCCTCGACAGGGGACTATGGCTACACCTTC; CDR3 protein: CASSSTGDYGYTF
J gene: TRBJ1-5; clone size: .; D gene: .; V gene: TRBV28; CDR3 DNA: TGTGCCAGCAGTGGGGCGCGGACTAGCAATCAGCCCCAGCATTTT; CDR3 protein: CASSGARTSNQPQHF
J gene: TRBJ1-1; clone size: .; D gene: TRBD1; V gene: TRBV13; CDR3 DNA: TGTGCCAGCAGCCCAGGGGGCTGGGACACTGAAGCTTTCTTT; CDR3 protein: CASSPGGWDTEAFF
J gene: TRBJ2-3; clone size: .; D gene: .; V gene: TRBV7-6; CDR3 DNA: TGTGCCAGCAGCGAAATAGCGACTAGCACAGATACGCAGTATTTT; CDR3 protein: CASSEIATSTDTQYF
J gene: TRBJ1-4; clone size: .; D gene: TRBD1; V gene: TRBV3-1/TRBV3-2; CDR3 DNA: TGTGCCAGCAGCCAGGGACTCGGGACAGGGCGGAGAGGAAAACTGTTTTTT; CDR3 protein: CASSQGLGTGRRGKLFF
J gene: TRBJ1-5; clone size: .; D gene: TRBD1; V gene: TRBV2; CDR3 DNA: TGTGCCAGCAGAGGGGACAGGGGAGGAAATCAGCCCCAGCATTTT; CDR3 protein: CASRGDRGGNQPQHF
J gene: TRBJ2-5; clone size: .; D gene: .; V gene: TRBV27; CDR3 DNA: TGTGCCAGCAGTTTATCATCTGGTAGCCCCACGGGAAAGACCCAGTACTTC; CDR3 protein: CASSLSSGSPTGKTQYF